This T cell receptor beta chain was found in a study of shared T cell receptors in the human thymus. Losses at the gene ends were 0 bases for V and 4 bases for J; bases not matched to a gene: 9. CDR1 SGHAT and CDR2 FQNNGV come from the germline V gene. This CDR3 is 17 amino acids long. Some clones are missing from TCRdb's copy, which holds only in-frame ones; the method was immunoSEQ multiplex PCR. The sample shows hundreds of thousands of clones, 70% to 90% of them seen only once. This same sample was also part of a study on human thymus T cells. This second study notes: Resections from corrective heart surgery provided thymus tissue.

The receptor was isolated from a boy younger than two with a congenital heart defect. V usage is TRBV11-2 and J usage is TRBJ2-1, with 7 nucleotides matching TRBD2. Sequenced input: thymocytes. The CDR3 nucleotides are TGTGCCAGCAGCTTAGATCTATTGACTAGCCATTACAATGAGCAGTTCTTC. Translation gives CASSLDLLTSHYNEQFF.